This TCR beta chain was sequenced during a study of Graves' ophthalmopathy and Graves' hyperthyroidism. Study results and caveats: Most expanded clonotypes from thyroid (those above 0.001 frequency) were also found in blood.

CDR1 is LNHDA and CDR2 is SQIVND in the germline V gene (reference sequence). CDR3 length: 16 residues. V lost 1 base, J lost 3 bases, and 16 bases lay in between. Details on this clonotype: Antigen unknown.

The diagnosis combined clinical symptoms, thyroxine, TRAb, thyroid ultrasound and orbital computed tomography scans. Amplified material comprised TCR beta CDR3 regions derived from RNA transcripts. Investigators did first-round RT-PCR with HTBI primers, then second-round multiplex PCR. A single record per CDR3 protein comes from TCRdb applying MiXCR to the multiplex PCR reads. The sample consists of hundreds of thousands of distinct CDR3 sequences, about 15% of them appearing once. Material: blood. The clonotype originates from a woman aged 25 to 39 with Graves' ophthalmopathy. The rearrangement links TRBV19 to TRBJ2-7; possibly TRBD1 for D (6 bases). CDR3 sequence reads: CASSIASPGQLYEQYF. CDR3 DNA sequence: TGTGCCAGTAGTATAGCCTCTCCGGGACAACTCTACGAGCAGTACTTC.